These 14 T cell receptor beta chains were all obtained from the same sample, sequenced in a study of blood T cells in healthy people across ages. It was with a sample-barcoded 5' primer and a J-beta primer mix that a second PCR of roughly 7 to 12 cycles was run. From the 5' RACE reads, TCRdb called clonotypes with MiXCR, one entry per CDR3 protein. Of roughly 640,000 distinct CDR3 sequences listed, 25% to 30% are singletons. Source material: blood. The receptor set was obtained from an elderly woman in good health.

This clonotype was recorded many times. The chain employs TRBV29-1 and TRBJ2-7; perhaps D is TRBD1 or TRBD2 (5 bases each). This CDR3 comprises 12 residues. Germline lookup yields CDR1 SQVTM and CDR2 ANQGSEA. V was shortened by 7 bases and J by 2 bases, with 12 bases between the two germline ends. CDR3 nucleotide sequence: TGCAGCGCCACGGGGCTTACCTACGAGCAGTACTTC. Amino acid sequence: CSATGLTYEQYF.

This clonotype was observed at least ten times. The V call is TRBV7-2, the J call TRBJ1-6; tentatively, D is TRBD1 (5 bases). This CDR3 comprises 17 residues. Germline loops: CDR1 SGHTA, CDR2 FQGNSA. Trimming removed 2 bases at V and 0 bases at J, with 11 bases between. The CDR3 DNA reads as TGTGCCAGCAGCTTAAAAGGGGTCAGCTCCTATAATTCACCCCTCCACTTT. Amino acid sequence: CASSLKGVSSYNSPLHF.

This clonotype has more than one count but fewer than ten. This chain uses TRBV28 with TRBJ2-3; the match to TRBD2 covers 10 bases. CDR3 length equals 13 residues. Germline lookup yields CDR1 MDHEN and CDR2 SYDVKM. Germline trimming cut 8 bases from V and 5 bases from J; bases unmatched to any gene: 4. CDR3 sequence: CASERGGRDTQYF. The CDR3, as DNA: TGTGCCAGCGAGCGGGGGGGCAGAGATACGCAGTATTTT.

This chain links TRBV7-2 with TRBJ2-3, with 10 bases identical to TRBD2. The CDR3 has 16 residues. With 4 bases clipped from V and 3 bases from J, the junction kept 7 bases outside the gene matches. The germline CDR1 and CDR2 sequences are SGHTA and FQGNSA. The CDR3, as DNA: TGTGCCAGCAGCTCCCTCCTAGCGGGGGTTACAGATACGCAGTATTTT. Translation: CASSSLLAGVTDTQYF.

A word on this clonotype: This may stem from a read error, because a much larger clone lies one nucleotide away. This chain links TRBV11-1 with TRBJ2-5; D perhaps matches TRBD2 (5 bases). Between the trimmed V and J ends, which lost 0 bases and 11 bases, there was a span of 16 bases. The CDR3 totals 14 residues. CDR1 and CDR2 (germline): SGHAT, FQDESV (reference sequence). The CDR3 loop reads CASSLAGNRNEQYF. In DNA form, the CDR3 reads TGTGCCAGCAGCTTAGCCGGGAACCGCAATGAGCAGTACTTC.

In the case of this clonotype: A clone one base away is much larger, so this may be a read error. V and J are TRBV28 and TRBJ1-2; no clear D gene. Trimming stripped 8 bases from V and 5 bases from J, with 18 bases between. From germline, CDR1 is MDHEN and CDR2 SYDVKM. CDR3 length: 14 residues. In DNA, the CDR3 is TGTGCCAGCTGGGCTCCGAGACACTCTTATGGCTACACCTTC. Its protein is CASWAPRHSYGYTF.

The chain has TRBV9 and TRBJ2-5; 8 bases line up with TRBD1. CDR1 and CDR2 (germline): SGDLS, YYNGEE. Trimming at V came to 2 bases and at J to 6 bases, leaving 6 bases not matched to a gene. The length of the CDR3 is 14 residues. CDR3 in amino acids: CASSVGQGGKTQYF. The CDR3 nucleotides read TGTGCCAGCAGCGTTGGACAGGGCGGAAAGACCCAGTACTTC. The full variable domain, in which reference TRBV9 and TRBJ2-5 provide the parts outside the CDR3, is DSGVTQTPKHLITATGQRVTLRCSPRSGDLSVYWYQQSLDQGLQFLIQYYNGEERAKGNILERFSAQQFPDLHSELNLSSLELGDSALYFCASSVGQGGKTQYFGPGTRLLVL.

The J gene is TRBJ2-1, the V gene TRBV20-1; TRBD1 matches 8 bases. V lost 5 bases, J lost 4 bases, and 13 bases stayed unmatched. Germline V gene data show CDR1 as DFQATT and CDR2 as SNEGSKA (reference sequence). The CDR3 contains 16 residues. The CDR3 loop reads CSAPRTGSGDYNEQFF. For the CDR3, the DNA is TGCAGTGCTCCCCGGACAGGGTCTGGGGATTACAATGAGCAGTTCTTC.

The chain couples TRBV5-1 to TRBJ2-1; TRBD2 agrees at 11 bases. The CDR3 loop spans 16 amino acids. With V trimmed by 4 bases and J by 2 bases, 5 bases remained unmatched. From germline, CDR1 is SGHRS and CDR2 YFSETQ. The CDR3 sequence: CASSVPGLAAYNEQFF. The DNA for the CDR3 is TGCGCCAGCAGCGTTCCGGGACTAGCGGCCTACAATGAGCAGTTCTTC.

The V and J genes are TRBV6-5 and TRBJ2-3; no clear D. With 6 bases removed from V and 2 bases from J, the gap between germline ends came to 9 bases. The V gene's germline CDR1 is MNHEY and CDR2 SVGAGI. The CDR3 runs to 13 residues. CDR3 bases: TGTGCCAGCAGCCTGCGATTCACAGATACGCAGTATTTT. Translated: CASSLRFTDTQYF.

This clonotype was seen ten or more times. The chain links TRBV15 to TRBJ1-2, with D unclear. This CDR3 is built from 15 residues. V lost 0 bases and J lost 3, with 11 bases in between. The germline CDR1 and CDR2 sequences are LNHNV and YYDKDF (reference sequence). For the CDR3, the DNA is TGTGCCACCAGCAGAGATCTTGGGCGAGACTATGGCTACACCTTC. Encoded protein: CATSRDLGRDYGYTF. Combining the CDR3 with reference TRBV15 and TRBJ1-2 gives the whole variable domain DAMVIQNPRYQVTQFGKPVTLSCSQTLNHNVMYWYQQKSSQAPKLLFHYYDKDFNNEADTPDNFQSRRPNTSFCFLDIRSPGLGDTAMYLCATSRDLGRDYGYTFGSGTRLTVV.

This clonotype occurred many times. J is TRBJ2-7 and V is TRBV15, with D possibly TRBD2 on 7 matching bases. This CDR3 comprises 16 residues. Trimming took off 1 base at V and 2 bases at J, with 15 bases between the two ends. Germline CDR1 reads LNHNV; CDR2 reads YYDKDF (reference sequence). The CDR3 loop reads CATSRVGGGGPYEQYF. DNA of the CDR3: TGTGCCACCAGCAGAGTGGGCGGCGGGGGCCCCTACGAGCAGTACTTC.

This clonotype was seen a few times. This chain uses TRBV5-4 with TRBJ1-1; no reliable D call. From germline, CDR1 is SGHNT and CDR2 YYREEE (reference sequence). The V and J ends lost 2 bases and 0 bases respectively, with 5 bases between them. This CDR3 comprises 13 residues. Here the CDR3 reads CASSFPMNTEAFF. Here the CDR3 DNA reads TGTGCCAGCAGCTTCCCTATGAACACTGAAGCTTTCTTT.

The genes are TRBV5-1 and TRBJ2-1; D is unclear. Trimming took 4 bases from V and 8 from J, leaving 10 bases between them. This CDR3 comprises 12 residues. Germline lookup yields CDR1 SGHRS and CDR2 YFSETQ. The CDR3 is CASSGDNYEQFF. The CDR3 DNA reads TGCGCCAGCAGCGGGGATAATTATGAGCAGTTCTTC.